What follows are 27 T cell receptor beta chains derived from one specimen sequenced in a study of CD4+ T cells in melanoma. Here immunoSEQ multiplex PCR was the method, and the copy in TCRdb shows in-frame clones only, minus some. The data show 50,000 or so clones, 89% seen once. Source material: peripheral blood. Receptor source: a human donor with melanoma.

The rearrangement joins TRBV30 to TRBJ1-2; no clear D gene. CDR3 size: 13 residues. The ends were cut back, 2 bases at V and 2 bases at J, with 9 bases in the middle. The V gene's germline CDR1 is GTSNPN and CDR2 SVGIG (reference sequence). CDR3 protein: CAWSPLQNYGYTF. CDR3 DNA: TGTGCCTGGAGTCCCCTGCAGAACTATGGCTACACCTTC.

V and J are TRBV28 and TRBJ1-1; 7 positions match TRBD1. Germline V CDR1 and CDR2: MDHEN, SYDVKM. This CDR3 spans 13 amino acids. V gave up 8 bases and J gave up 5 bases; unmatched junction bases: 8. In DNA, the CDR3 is TGTGCCAGCGGGGAGACAGGGCGGACTGAAGCTTTCTTT. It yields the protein CASGETGRTEAFF.

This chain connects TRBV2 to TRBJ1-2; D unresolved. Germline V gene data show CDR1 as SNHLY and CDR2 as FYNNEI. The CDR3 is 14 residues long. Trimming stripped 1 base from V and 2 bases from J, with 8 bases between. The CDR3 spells CASSEGSANYGYTF. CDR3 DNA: TGTGCCAGCAGTGAAGGTTCGGCGAACTATGGCTACACCTTC. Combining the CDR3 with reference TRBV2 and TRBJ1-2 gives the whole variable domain EPEVTQTPSHQVTQMGQEVILRCVPISNHLYFYWYRQILGQKVEFLVSFYNNEISEKSEIFDDQFSVERPDGSNFTLKIRSTKLEDSAMYFCASSEGSANYGYTFGSGTRLTVV.

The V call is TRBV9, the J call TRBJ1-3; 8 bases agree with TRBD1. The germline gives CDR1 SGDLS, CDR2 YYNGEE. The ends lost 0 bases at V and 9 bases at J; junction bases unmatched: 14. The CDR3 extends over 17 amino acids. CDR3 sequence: CASSVAPDRAIGGTIYF. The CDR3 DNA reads TGTGCCAGCAGCGTAGCCCCGGACAGGGCCATTGGGGGCACCATATATTTT.

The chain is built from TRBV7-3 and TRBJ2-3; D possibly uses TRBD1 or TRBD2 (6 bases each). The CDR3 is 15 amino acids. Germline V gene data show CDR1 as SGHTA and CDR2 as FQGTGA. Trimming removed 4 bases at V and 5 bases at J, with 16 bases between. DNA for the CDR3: TGTGCCAGCAGCTCGAGGGGGGCGCCGCGAGATACGCAGTATTTT. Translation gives CASSSRGAPRDTQYF.

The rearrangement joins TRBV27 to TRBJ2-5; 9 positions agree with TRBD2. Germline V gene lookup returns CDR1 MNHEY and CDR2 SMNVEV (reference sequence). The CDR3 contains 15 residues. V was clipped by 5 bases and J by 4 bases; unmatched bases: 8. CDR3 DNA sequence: TGTGCCAGCAGTGGAAGCGGGGGGCCGAGAGAGACCCAGTACTTC. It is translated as CASSGSGGPRETQYF.

The CDR3 DNA reads TGTGCCTGGGGTCGAGCAGATTACTCCTACGAGCAGTACTTC. Amino acids: CAWGRADYSYEQYF. The chain carries TRBV30 and TRBJ2-7; D gene uncertain. CDR1 and CDR2 (germline): GTSNPN, SVGIG (reference sequence). V was clipped by 5 bases and J by 0 bases, with 14 bases between them. This CDR3 is 14 amino acids long.

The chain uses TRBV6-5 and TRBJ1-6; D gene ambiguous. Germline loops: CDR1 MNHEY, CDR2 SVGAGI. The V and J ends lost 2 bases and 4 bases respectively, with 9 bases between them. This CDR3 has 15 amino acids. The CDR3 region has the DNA TGTGCCAGCAGTTACGATGGGCTTTATAATTCACCCCTCCACTTT. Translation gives CASSYDGLYNSPLHF.

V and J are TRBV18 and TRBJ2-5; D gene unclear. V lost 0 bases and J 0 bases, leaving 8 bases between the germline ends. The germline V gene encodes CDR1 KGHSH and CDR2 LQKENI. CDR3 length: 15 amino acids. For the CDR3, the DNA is TGTGCCAGCTCACCACCGGACGAAAACCAAGAGACCCAGTACTTC. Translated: CASSPPDENQETQYF.

The CDR3 spells CASSPTSGGAREQFF. CDR3 nucleotide sequence: TGTGCCAGTAGTCCTACTAGCGGGGGGGCTCGCGAGCAGTTCTTC. The chain links TRBV19 to TRBJ2-1; 13 bases map to TRBD2. Unmatched junction bases numbered 8, after V lost 5 bases and J lost 10 bases. Per the germline V gene, CDR1 is LNHDA and CDR2 is SQIVND (reference sequence). The CDR3 length is 15 residues. Full variable domain (rest looked up from reference TRBV19 and TRBJ2-1): DGGITQSPKYLFRKEGQNVTLSCEQNLNHDAMYWYRQDPGQGLRLIYYSQIVNDFQKGDIAEGYSVSREKKESFPLTVTSAQKNPTAFYLCASSPTSGGAREQFFGPGTRLTVL.

The CDR3 loop reads CASSPEGTVWGETQYF. The CDR3 DNA is TGTGCCAGCAGCCCGGAGGGGACAGTTTGGGGAGAGACCCAGTACTTC. The chain employs TRBV9 and TRBJ2-5; D is perhaps TRBD1 (7 bases). Germline loops: CDR1 SGDLS, CDR2 YYNGEE. The CDR3 covers 16 residues. The V end was cut by 4 bases, the J end by 4 bases, with 20 bases between.

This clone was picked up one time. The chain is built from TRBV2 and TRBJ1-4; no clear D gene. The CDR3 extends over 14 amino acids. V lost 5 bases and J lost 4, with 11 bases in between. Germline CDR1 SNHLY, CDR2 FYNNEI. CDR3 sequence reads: CASSRRGLNEKLFF. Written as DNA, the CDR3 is TGTGCCAGCAGTCGCCGGGGTCTTAATGAAAAACTGTTTTTT.

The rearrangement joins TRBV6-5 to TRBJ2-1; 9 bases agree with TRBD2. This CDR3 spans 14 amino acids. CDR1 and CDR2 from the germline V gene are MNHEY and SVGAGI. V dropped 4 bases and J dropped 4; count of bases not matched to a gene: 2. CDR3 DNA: TGTGCCAGCAGTTCTAGCGGGGTTTACAATGAGCAGTTCTTC. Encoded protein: CASSSSGVYNEQFF.

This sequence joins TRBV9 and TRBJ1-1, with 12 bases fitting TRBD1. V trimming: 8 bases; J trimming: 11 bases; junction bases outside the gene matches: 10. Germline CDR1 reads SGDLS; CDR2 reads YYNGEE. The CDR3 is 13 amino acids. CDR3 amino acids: CASSGTGGLVAFF. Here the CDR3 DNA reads TGTGCCAGTTCCGGGACAGGGGGCTTAGTGGCTTTCTTT. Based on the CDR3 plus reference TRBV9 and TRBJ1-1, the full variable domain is DSGVTQTPKHLITATGQRVTLRCSPRSGDLSVYWYQQSLDQGLQFLIQYYNGEERAKGNILERFSAQQFPDLHSELNLSSLELGDSALYFCASSGTGGLVAFFGQGTRLTVV.

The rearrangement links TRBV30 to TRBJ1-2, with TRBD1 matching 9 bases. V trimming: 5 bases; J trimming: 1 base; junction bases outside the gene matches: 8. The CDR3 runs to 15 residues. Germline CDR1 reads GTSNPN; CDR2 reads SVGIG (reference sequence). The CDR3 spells CAWYRDRANNYGYTF. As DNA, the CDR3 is TGTGCCTGGTACCGGGACAGGGCCAATAACTATGGCTACACCTTC. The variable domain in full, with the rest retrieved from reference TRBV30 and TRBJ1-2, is SQTIHQWPATLVQPVGSPLSLECTVEGTSNPNLYWYRQAAGRGLQLLFYSVGIGQISSEVPQNLSASRPQDRQFILSSKKLLLSDSGFYLCAWYRDRANNYGYTFGSGTRLTVV.

As DNA, the CDR3 is TGCGCCAGCAGCCAAGGGTCGGATACGCAGTATTTT. Encoded protein: CASSQGSDTQYF. V is TRBV4-1 and J is TRBJ2-3; D gene uncertain. The CDR3 covers 12 residues. V shed 1 base and J shed 6 bases, with 5 bases lying between them. Germline-derived CDR1 and CDR2 are MGHRA and YSYEKL.

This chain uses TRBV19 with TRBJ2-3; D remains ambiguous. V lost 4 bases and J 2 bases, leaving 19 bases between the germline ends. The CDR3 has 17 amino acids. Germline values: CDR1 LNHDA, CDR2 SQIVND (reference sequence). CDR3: CASSTRPDLSPTDTQYF. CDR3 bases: TGTGCCAGTAGTACGCGTCCGGACCTCTCCCCCACAGATACGCAGTATTTT.

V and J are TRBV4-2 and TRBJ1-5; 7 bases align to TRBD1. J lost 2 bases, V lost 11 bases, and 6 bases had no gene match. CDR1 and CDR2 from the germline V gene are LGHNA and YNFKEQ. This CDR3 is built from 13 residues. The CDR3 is CASRGGGNQPQHF. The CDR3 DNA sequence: TGTGCCTCGAGAGGGGGCGGCAATCAGCCCCAGCATTTT.

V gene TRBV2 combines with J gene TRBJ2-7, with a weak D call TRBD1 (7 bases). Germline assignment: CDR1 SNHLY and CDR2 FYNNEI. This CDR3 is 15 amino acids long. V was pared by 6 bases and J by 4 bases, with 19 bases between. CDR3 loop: CASRVDREEAYEQYF. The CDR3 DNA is TGTGCCAGCAGGGTCGACAGGGAGGAAGCATACGAGCAGTACTTC.

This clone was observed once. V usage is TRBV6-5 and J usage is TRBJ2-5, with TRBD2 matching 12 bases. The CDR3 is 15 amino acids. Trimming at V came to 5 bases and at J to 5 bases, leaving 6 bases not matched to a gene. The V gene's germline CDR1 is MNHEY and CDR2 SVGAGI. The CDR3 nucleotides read TGTGCCAGCAGTGGGATAGGGACTAGCGGGGAGACCCAGTACTTC. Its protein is CASSGIGTSGETQYF.

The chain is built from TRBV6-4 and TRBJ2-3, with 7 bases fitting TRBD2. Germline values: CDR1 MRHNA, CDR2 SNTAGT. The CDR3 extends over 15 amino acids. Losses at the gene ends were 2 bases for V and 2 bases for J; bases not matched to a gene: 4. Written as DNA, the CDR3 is TGTGCCAGCAGTGACGGCCGGGGGGACACAGATACGCAGTATTTT. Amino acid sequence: CASSDGRGDTDTQYF.

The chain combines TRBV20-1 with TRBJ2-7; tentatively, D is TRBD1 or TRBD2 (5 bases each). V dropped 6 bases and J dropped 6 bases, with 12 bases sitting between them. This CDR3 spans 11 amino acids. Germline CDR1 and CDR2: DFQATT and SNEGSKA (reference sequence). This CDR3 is CSAQGPPEQYF. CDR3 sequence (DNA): TGCAGTGCCCAGGGACCACCCGAGCAGTACTTC.

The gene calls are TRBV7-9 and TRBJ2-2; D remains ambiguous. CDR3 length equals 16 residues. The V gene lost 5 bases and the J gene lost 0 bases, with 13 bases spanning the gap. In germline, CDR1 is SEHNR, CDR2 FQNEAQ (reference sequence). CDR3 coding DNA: TGTGCCAGCAGCCCACCTCTCGGGTCGAACACCGGGGAGCTGTTTTTT. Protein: CASSPPLGSNTGELFF. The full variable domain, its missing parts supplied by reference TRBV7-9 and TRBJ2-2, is DTGVSQNPRHKITKRGQNVTFRCDPISEHNRLYWYRQTLGQGPEFLTYFQNEAQLEKSRLLSDRFSAERPKGSFSTLEIQRTEQGDSAMYLCASSPPLGSNTGELFFGEGSRLTVL.

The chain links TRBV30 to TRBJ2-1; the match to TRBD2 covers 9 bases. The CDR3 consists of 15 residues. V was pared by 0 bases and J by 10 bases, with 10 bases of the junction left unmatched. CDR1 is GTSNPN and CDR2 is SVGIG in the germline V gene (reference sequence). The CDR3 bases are TGTGCCTGGAGTGTACTCTCTAGCGGGGCTAGGGAGCAGTTCTTC. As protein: CAWSVLSSGAREQFF.

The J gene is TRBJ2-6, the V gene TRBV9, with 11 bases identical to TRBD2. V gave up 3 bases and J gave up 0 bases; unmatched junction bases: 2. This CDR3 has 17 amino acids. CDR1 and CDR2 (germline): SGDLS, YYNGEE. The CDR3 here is CASSASGGLSGANVLTF. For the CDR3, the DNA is TGTGCCAGCAGCGCTAGCGGGGGGCTCTCTGGGGCCAACGTCCTGACTTTC.

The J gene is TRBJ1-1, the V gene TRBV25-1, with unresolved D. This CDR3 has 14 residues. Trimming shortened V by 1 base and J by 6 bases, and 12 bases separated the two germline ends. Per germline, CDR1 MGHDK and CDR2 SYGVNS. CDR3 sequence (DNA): TGTGCCAGCAGTGAATCCCCGGGGTCCCCTGAAGCTTTCTTT. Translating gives CASSESPGSPEAFF.

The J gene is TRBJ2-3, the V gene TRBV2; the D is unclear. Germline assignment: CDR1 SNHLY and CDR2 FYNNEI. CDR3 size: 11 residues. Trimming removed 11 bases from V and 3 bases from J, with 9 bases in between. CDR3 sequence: CAAARTDTQYF. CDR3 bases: TGTGCCGCGGCTCGTACAGATACGCAGTATTTT.